The rows below give T cell receptor beta chains drawn from one sample of a study of blood T cell repertoires in COVID-19. Assay used: immunoSEQ multiplex PCR; TCRdb lists only in-frame clones, some missing. Of some 340,000 clones in the sample, 85% were seen once. The specimen was peripheral blood. These receptors all come from a woman aged 18-30 years with acute or convalescent COVID-19. CDR3s include the opening cysteine and the closing phenylalanine or tryptophan. D genes are given only for firm matches. Clone sizes are given selectively: once, few, many, or a class where the clone is expanded.

TRBD1,TRBV10-3,TRBJ2-3,NA,CASDRGKTDTQYF,TGTGCCAGCGACAGGGGAAAGACAGATACGCAGTATTTT
TRBD1,TRBV27,TRBJ1-5,few,CASRTGEDSNQPQHF,TGTGCCAGCAGGACAGGGGAGGACAGCAATCAGCCCCAGCATTTT
TRBD1,TRBV2,TRBJ1-2,few,CASGDRERSYGYTF,TGTGCCAGCGGGGACAGGGAGAGGAGCTATGGCTACACCTTC
TRBD1,TRBV5-1,TRBJ1-4,NA,CASSDNRGNEKLFF,TGCGCCAGCAGCGACAACAGGGGAAATGAAAAACTGTTTTTT
NA,TRBV5-1,TRBJ1-1,NA,CASSLGDTNTEAFF,TGCGCCAGCAGCTTGGGAGACACGAACACTGAAGCTTTCTTT
NA,TRBV6-6,TRBJ1-2,NA,CASSYSKTDYGYTF,TGTGCCAGCAGTTACTCGAAGACAGACTATGGCTACACCTTC
NA,TRBV7-9,TRBJ1-3,NA,CASSPGSGNTIYF,TGTGCCAGCAGCCCCGGGTCTGGAAACACCATATATTTT
TRBD2,TRBV29-1,TRBJ2-7,NA,CSVEGLETYEQYF,TGCAGCGTTGAGGGACTAGAAACCTACGAGCAGTACTTC
TRBD1,TRBV13,TRBJ1-1,NA,CASSLAGQGFTNTEAFF,TGTGCCAGCAGCTTAGCAGGACAGGGCTTTACGAACACTGAAGCTTTCTTT
NA,TRBV5-1,TRBJ2-1,NA,CARINAEGVYNEQFF,TGCGCCAGAATAAACGCGGAAGGGGTCTACAATGAGCAGTTCTTC
NA,TRBV7-9,TRBJ1-2,few,CASSSSYGYTF,TGTGCCAGCAGCTCCTCCTATGGCTACACCTTC
NA,TRBV7-8,TRBJ1-1,NA,CASSRAGRMNTEAFF,TGTGCCAGCAGCCGCGCAGGGCGCATGAACACTGAAGCTTTCTTT
NA,TRBV28,TRBJ1-1,NA,CASSLGGFEVTEAFF,TGTGCCAGCTCACTGGGGGGGTTCGAGGTCACTGAAGCTTTCTTT
NA,TRBV28,TRBJ2-5,NA,CASSLLVHEQETQYF,TGTGCCAGCAGTTTACTGGTTCACGAGCAAGAGACCCAGTACTTC
NA,TRBV6-5,TRBJ2-3,NA,CASSPGAYTDTQYF,TGTGCCAGCAGTCCAGGGGCCTACACAGATACGCAGTATTTT
TRBD2,TRBV28,TRBJ2-3,NA,CASSSGTSGRTDTQYF,TGTGCCAGCAGTTCCGGGACTAGCGGGAGAACAGATACGCAGTATTTT
NA,TRBV12-3/TRBV12-4,TRBJ1-2,NA,CASSPPGVFGYTF,TGTGCCAGCAGTCCCCCCGGGGTATTCGGCTACACCTTC
TRBD1,TRBV18,TRBJ1-1,NA,CATWIQGLSTEAFF,TGTGCCACCTGGATACAGGGGTTGAGTACTGAAGCTTTCTTT
NA,TRBV5-6,TRBJ1-5,NA,CASSFGGNQPQHF,TGTGCCAGCAGCTTCGGCGGTAATCAGCCCCAGCATTTT
TRBD2,TRBV5-1,TRBJ2-7,NA,CASSLVSSGRSQQYF,TGCGCCAGCAGCTTGGTCTCAAGCGGGAGATCGCAGCAGTACTTC
NA,TRBV7-3,TRBJ2-7,NA,CASSLIGGQKSYEQYF,TGTGCCAGCAGCTTAATAGGGGGACAAAAGTCCTACGAGCAGTACTTC
NA,TRBV5-1,TRBJ2-2,once,CASEKRDYTGELFF,TGCGCCAGCGAGAAGAGGGATTACACCGGGGAGCTGTTTTTT
NA,TRBV5-4,TRBJ2-7,NA,CASSLDRVGEQYF,TGTGCCAGCAGCTTGGACAGGGTGGGCGAGCAGTACTTC
NA,TRBV5-1,TRBJ1-1,few,CASSLAGNTEAFF,TGCGCCAGCAGCTTGGCCGGGAACACTGAAGCTTTCTTT
NA,TRBV11-2,TRBJ1-6,NA,CASSLFGSSYNSPLHF,TGTGCCAGCAGCTTATTTGGGAGCTCCTATAATTCACCCCTCCACTTT
TRBD1,TRBV5-4,TRBJ2-5,NA,CASSYGDRGKETQYF,TGTGCCAGCAGCTACGGGGACAGGGGAAAGGAGACCCAGTACTTC
TRBD2,TRBV10-3,TRBJ2-5,NA,CAISATSSGGVMAQYF,TGTGCCATCAGTGCCACATCTAGCGGGGGCGTAATGGCCCAGTACTTC
TRBD2,TRBV7-3,TRBJ2-1,NA,CASSYAAGGLGNEQFF,TGTGCCAGCAGTTATGCAGCGGGGGGGCTCGGCAATGAGCAGTTCTTC
TRBD1,TRBV27,TRBJ1-1,NA,CASRGTGNTEAFF,TGTGCCAGCAGGGGGACAGGGAACACTGAAGCTTTCTTT
NA,TRBV3-1/TRBV3-2,TRBJ1-2,once,CASSQGDTYGYTF,TGTGCCAGCAGCCAAGGAGACACGTATGGCTACACCTTC
NA,TRBV7-2,TRBJ1-6,once,CASSFAAYNSPLHF,TGTGCCAGCAGCTTTGCGGCATATAATTCACCCCTCCACTTT
NA,TRBV28,TRBJ1-5,NA,CASSFGVGQPQHF,TGTGCCAGCAGTTTCGGGGTGGGTCAGCCCCAGCATTTT
NA,TRBV3-1/TRBV3-2,TRBJ2-5,NA,CASSQREPGQQYF,TGTGCCAGCAGCCAAAGAGAACCGGGACAACAGTACTTC
NA,TRBV6-5,TRBJ1-1,NA,CASSFRQPNTEAFF,TGTGCCAGCAGTTTCCGACAGCCAAACACTGAAGCTTTCTTT
TRBD2,TRBV5-6,TRBJ2-3,once,CASSPPAGGDTQYF,TGTGCCAGCAGCCCACCAGCGGGGGGGGATACGCAGTATTTT
TRBD2,TRBV4-1,TRBJ2-1,NA,CASSQGAWTRGENEQFF,TGCGCCAGCAGCCAAGGAGCGTGGACTAGGGGAGAAAATGAGCAGTTCTTC
TRBD1,TRBV4-2,TRBJ2-4,NA,CASSRTGLSKNIQYF,TGTGCCAGCAGCCGGACAGGGTTGTCCAAAAACATTCAGTACTTC
NA,TRBV9,TRBJ2-3,NA,CASSVVSRLPNTQYF,TGTGCCAGCAGCGTAGTTAGTCGACTACCCAATACGCAGTATTTT
TRBD2,TRBV12-5,TRBJ2-3,NA,CASGYKGLAGPDTDTQYF,TGTGCTAGTGGTTACAAGGGACTAGCGGGCCCCGACACAGATACGCAGTATTTT
TRBD1,TRBV24-1,TRBJ2-1,NA,CATSDRDRGDYNEQFF,TGTGCCACCAGTGATCGGGACAGGGGGGATTACAATGAGCAGTTCTTC
NA,TRBV7-2,TRBJ1-2,NA,CASSLGRGSYGYTF,TGTGCCAGCAGCTTAGGGCGGGGTTCCTATGGCTACACCTTC
NA,TRBV18,TRBJ2-7,NA,CASSPSGLDPYEQYF,TGTGCCAGCTCACCTTCAGGGCTGGATCCCTACGAGCAGTACTTC
NA,TRBV7-9,TRBJ1-1,NA,CASSFREGGSTEAFF,TGTGCCAGCAGCTTCAGGGAGGGGGGAAGCACTGAAGCTTTCTTT
TRBD1,TRBV11-2,TRBJ1-2,NA,CASSLGTGGVDGYTF,TGTGCCAGCAGCTTAGGCACAGGGGGCGTTGATGGCTACACCTTC
NA,TRBV10-3,TRBJ2-5,NA,CAISEDQRETQYF,TGTGCCATCAGTGAGGACCAGCGAGAGACCCAGTACTTC
NA,TRBV19,TRBJ1-5,NA,CASSIGGQNQPQHF,TGTGCCAGTAGTATAGGAGGGCAGAATCAGCCCCAGCATTTT
TRBD1,TRBV5-1,TRBJ1-2,NA,CASSLGDRGPRGDGYTF,TGCGCCAGCAGCTTGGGGGACAGGGGGCCTAGGGGCGATGGCTACACCTTC
TRBD2,TRBV5-1,TRBJ2-7,NA,CASSLVGGTSGVPYEQYF,TGCGCCAGCAGCTTGGTAGGTGGGACTAGCGGCGTCCCCTACGAGCAGTACTTC
NA,TRBV9,TRBJ1-2,NA,CASSSVAEGGGYTF,TGTGCCAGCAGCTCAGTAGCTGAGGGTGGTGGCTACACCTTC
NA,TRBV5-1,TRBJ1-4,NA,CASRNLTGQVEKLFF,TGCGCCAGCAGGAACCTGACAGGCCAGGTAGAAAAACTGTTTTTT
NA,TRBV5-6,TRBJ1-1,NA,CASSLLSGRMNTEAFF,TGTGCCAGCAGCTTGTTGTCAGGGCGGATGAACACTGAAGCTTTCTTT
TRBD2,TRBV19,TRBJ2-1,NA,CASSIKVLAGDEQFF,TGTGCCAGTAGTATAAAAGTACTAGCGGGGGATGAGCAGTTCTTC
NA,TRBV6-5,TRBJ2-2,NA,CASVIRDTDTGELFF,TGTGCCAGTGTGATCCGGGACACTGACACCGGGGAGCTGTTTTTT
TRBD1,TRBV30,TRBJ2-7,once,CAAGTGPYEQYF,TGTGCCGCGGGGACAGGGCCATACGAGCAGTACTTC
NA,TRBV5-1,TRBJ2-5,once,CASSLAGSEETQYF,TGCGCCAGCAGCTTGGCCGGGAGTGAAGAGACCCAGTACTTC
NA,TRBV12-3/TRBV12-4,TRBJ1-2,NA,CASSQSTGSSYTF,TGTGCCAGCAGTCAATCGACGGGGAGCAGCTACACCTTC
TRBD1,TRBV7-9,TRBJ2-7,NA,CASSQNRTGRSSYEQYF,TGTGCCAGCAGCCAAAATAGGACAGGTCGCAGCTCCTACGAGCAGTACTTC